This T cell receptor (beta chain) emerged from a study of T cell repertoires in ileal Crohn's disease (dated by TCRdb to between 2019 and 2020). The study in broad terms: The median duration of disease was roughly 8.2 years, and at the time of surgery roughly 36% of patients were active smokers. Endoscopic postoperative recurrence was defined as a Rutgeerts score above i0. Roughly half of the patients were given postoperative therapy, with 15 to 20 on anti-TNF agents and 10 to 12 on thiopurines. The study was conducted in parallel with a multicentre cohort that was designed to identify predictors of early endoscopic recurrence following ileocolonic resection. All patients had surgery for a complication: stricturing disease in 61% and penetrating disease in roughly 39%. A total of about 170 mucosal samples from 57 patients were sequenced, collected from several sites on the surgical specimen and at postoperative endoscopy. The TCR repertoire was analysed in 50 to 70 patients with Crohn's disease drawn from a prospective multicentre cohort.

The study at large found these results: Mucosal CD4 and CD8 T cells were sorted and sequenced only in a subgroup of patients, whose size was not stated. Compared with CD4 T cells, sorted CD8 T cells contained more high-frequency clones, which suggests that the mucosal expansions were mostly CD8. Patients who were active smokers at surgery had a significantly higher proportion of clonal expansions than non-smokers (roughly 27% vs 19%, p=0.02). Higher high-frequency clone percentages at surgery were associated with endoscopic recurrence; all patients with clonality above 26.8% (18/57) had recurrence.

This clone was detected once. Its antigen remains unidentified. No much larger clone is present one base from it, and per-base qualities are unavailable. For commercial TCRB immunosequencing, around 500 nanograms of biopsy DNA were submitted for each sample. Adaptive Biotechnology amplified the CDR3 regions from genomic DNA with a two-step multiplex PCR designed to control amplification bias. Primers for every V and J gene segment were used in the first PCR, and barcodes and Illumina adapters were added in the second PCR. CDR3 libraries were sequenced on an Illumina instrument. Per the source publication's procedure: Analysis combined the vendor-provided pipelines with custom analysis of raw data in R/Bioconductor under R version 3.3.0. Clonality, which ranges from 0 to 1, was calculated as the inverse of the normalised Shannon entropy across all productive clones. The repertoire share taken up by the top 100 clones defined high-frequency clones, and only clones that passed a 95% confidence test were kept. Repertoire diversity was measured with the Simpson index, and overlap between samples was measured with the Morisita-Horn index. TCRdb obtained this table from immuneACCESS and retained in-frame rearrangements with V and J assigned. These tables miss some clones; where compared with another copy, unresolved V genes account for less than half of the shortfall, and the remainder is unexplained. D and trimming come from the DNA, and the V and J calls and clone size come from that table. The sample includes about 15,000 clones, with 70% to 90% observed a single time. 4.5% to 6% of the sample lies in the top ten.

Adults with ileal or ileocolonic Crohn's disease for whom ileocolonic resection was indicated were considered eligible. Before DNA extraction, whole ileal mucosal biopsies were kept frozen at -80 degrees C. Genomic DNA was extracted from frozen whole biopsies using a TRizol-based method and was quantified with a NanoDrop 2000 spectrophotometer. The sequenced sample was ileal tissue. The clonotype originates from an adult with Crohn's disease.

The CDR3 here reads CASSFLRTSSYNEQFF. The nucleotides are TGTGCCAGCAGTTTTCTCCGGACTAGCAGTTACAATGAGCAGTTCTTC. Rearrangement joined TRBV27 to TRBJ2-1, with TRBD2 matching 8 junction bases. CDR1 MNHEY and CDR2 SMNVEV were looked up in the germline V gene (reference sequence). Germline trimming amounts to 3 bases on V and 4 bases on J, with 8 as the count of junction bases outside the gene matches. Its CDR3 holds 16 amino acids, cysteine through phenylalanine. The CDR3 DNA has 48 bases and is translated from base 1.